This T cell receptor (beta chain) was documented in a study of blood T cell repertoires in COVID-19. The table came from immunoSEQ multiplex PCR; TCRdb's copy has only in-frame clones and leaves some out. In the table there are approximately 100,000 clones, approximately 91% of which are singletons. CDR1 and CDR2 from the germline V gene are LGHDT and YNNKEL (reference sequence). There are 18 residues in the CDR3. The V segment lost 0 bases and the J segment 0 bases; nucleotides outside the gene matches: 9. The receptor comes from a woman between 55 and 75 years old with acute or convalescent COVID-19. Sequences were obtained from peripheral blood. The chain has TRBV3-1 (or the pseudogene TRBV3-2) and TRBJ2-3; 7 bases are shared with TRBD2. The CDR3 DNA is TGTGCCAGCAGCCAAGATCCCCCAGCGGGGCTTAGCACAGATACGCAGTATTTT. It is translated as CASSQDPPAGLSTDTQYF.